The sequence of this T cell receptor (beta chain) was determined in a study of Tregs in tolerant kidney transplant recipients. The CDR3 loop spans 13 amino acids. Trimming stripped 6 bases from V and 1 base from J, with 10 bases between. Germline V lookup: CDR1 MNHEY, CDR2 SMNVEV (reference sequence). Data came from immunoSEQ multiplex PCR; TCRdb stores just in-frame clones and leaves some out. This table holds tens of thousands of clones, roughly 93% found once. The sample here was CD4+ T cells from blood, taken before the transplant. The chain carries TRBV27 and TRBJ2-7, with D maybe TRBD2 (6 bases). This TCR derives from a human donor who received a combined kidney and bone marrow transplant. The CDR3 DNA reads as TGTGCCAGCAGCCGACGGGGGTCCTACGAGCAGTACTTC. Protein product: CASSRRGSYEQYF.